This T cell receptor (beta chain) was captured in a study of regulatory T cells in long-lasting Graves disease. This clonotype was counted many times. Its antigen is unknown. Trimming took 4 bases from V and 1 from J, leaving 14 bases between them. This CDR3 contains 15 residues. Looked up from germline, CDR1 is SNHLY and CDR2 is FYNNEI. General observations from the study: Persistent disease favored TRBV28, TRBJ1-2 and TRBJ2-5.

Time point reported: newly diagnosed GD, antithyroid drugs for less than 3 months. RNA extracted from PBMCs served as the sequencing template. Diagnosing Graves' disease relied on the American Thyroid Association guidelines. Each patient gave around 8.1 milliliters of EDTA-anticoagulated peripheral blood. CDR3 regions were amplified by Arm-PCR using iRepertoire HTBI primers to build TCR beta libraries. TCRdb used MiXCR to reprocess the multiplex PCR reads, holding one entry per CDR3 protein. The sample yields 350,000 to 500,000 distinct CDR3 sequences, about 14% seen once. These data also formed part of another study, on T cells in Graves' hyperthyroidism and ophthalmopathy. From that paper: The study left out patients who had uncontrolled infection, other autoimmune disease, pregnancy or lactation.

V is TRBV2 and J is TRBJ2-7, with D maybe TRBD1 (8 bases). This clonotype was sampled from a woman between 50 and 59 years old with Graves disease. The source was peripheral blood mononuclear cells (PBMCs), collected at new diagnosis, from a patient treated with antithyroid drugs. The CDR3 region is CASSVNRGGSYEQYF. The CDR3 DNA follows: TGTGCCAGCAGTGTTAACAGGGGGGGGTCCTACGAGCAGTACTTC.